Following are 18 T cell receptor beta chains from one sample sequenced in a study of cytomegalovirus exposure and HLA in healthy donors. Primers included in the PCR were 60 Vbeta and 13 Jbeta primers. Here immunoSEQ multiplex PCR was the method, and the copy in TCRdb shows in-frame clones only, minus some. The repertoire holds about 160,000 clones, with 70% to 85% as singletons. Sequencing used PBMCs. The receptors derive from a man aged 30 to 45 in good health and CMV-seropositive.

This clone was counted a single time. The chain couples TRBV9 to TRBJ2-7; 8 nucleotides line up with TRBD2. With 4 bases clipped from V and 5 bases from J, the junction kept 5 bases outside the gene matches. The CDR3 is made up of 13 amino acids. In germline, CDR1 is SGDLS, CDR2 YYNGEE. This CDR3 reads CASSPRGGDEQYF. In DNA form, the CDR3 reads TGTGCCAGCAGCCCCCGGGGGGGGGACGAGCAGTACTTC.

This clone has only one observation. The chain has TRBV2 and TRBJ1-2; TRBD1 matches at 7 bases. The V gene end was trimmed by 7 bases and the J gene end by 3 bases; junction bases not matched to a gene: 8. The V gene's germline CDR1 is SNHLY and CDR2 FYNNEI. This CDR3 has 14 residues. Here the CDR3 reads CASTPDDRDYGYTF. The CDR3 coding sequence is TGTGCCAGCACCCCGGACGACAGGGACTATGGCTACACCTTC.

The chain carries TRBV5-1 and TRBJ2-5, with D perhaps matching TRBD1 (5 bases). Trimming removed 1 base from V and 2 bases from J, with 9 bases in between. The CDR3 consists of 14 residues. Per the germline V gene, CDR1 is SGHRS and CDR2 is YFSETQ. The chain's CDR3 is CASSLIGEQETQYF. The DNA of the CDR3 is TGCGCCAGCAGCTTGATAGGGGAACAAGAGACCCAGTACTTC.

The chain employs TRBV5-5 and TRBJ1-2, with 11 nucleotides matching TRBD1. This CDR3 comprises 14 residues. Germline V lookup: CDR1 SGHKS, CDR2 YYEKEE (reference sequence). V gave up 4 bases and J gave up 5 bases; unmatched junction bases: 4. The CDR3 loop reads CASSLGQGDYGYTF. The DNA of the CDR3 is TGTGCCAGCAGCCTGGGACAGGGGGATTATGGCTACACCTTC.

V gene TRBV4-1 combines with J gene TRBJ2-5, with D possibly being TRBD2 (6 bases). CDR1 MGHRA and CDR2 YSYEKL come from the germline V gene. Trimming stripped 5 bases from V and 7 bases from J, with 17 bases between. The CDR3 is 14 residues long. CDR3 protein: CASSYPGRGGTQYF. CDR3 bases: TGCGCCAGCAGCTACCCGGGCCGGGGAGGGACCCAGTACTTC.

The rearrangement joins TRBV6-5 to TRBJ1-2, with TRBD1 matching over 9 bases. CDR3 length: 14 residues. J lost 4 bases, V lost 6 bases, and 6 bases had no gene match. Germline V gene lookup returns CDR1 MNHEY and CDR2 SVGAGI. CDR3 sequence reads: CASRPRQGVYGYTF. The CDR3 DNA reads as TGTGCCAGCAGACCTCGACAGGGGGTCTATGGCTACACCTTC.

The chain joins TRBV6-1 to TRBJ1-1, with D hard to call. This CDR3 contains 13 residues. V lost 8 bases, J lost 1 base, and 11 bases lay in between. The germline V gene has CDR1 MNHNS and CDR2 SASEGT. DNA for the CDR3: TGTGCCAGCGTTCTAAACTCGAACACTGAAGCTTTCTTT. Protein product: CASVLNSNTEAFF.

The V gene is TRBV19, the J gene TRBJ1-4; TRBD1 matches at 7 bases. V lost 5 bases to trimming and J lost 2 bases; unmatched junction nucleotides: 5. CDR1 is LNHDA, CDR2 SQIVND, per germline (reference sequence). This CDR3 is 15 amino acids long. CDR3 bases: TGTGCCAGTAGTGCGACAGGGTCGACTAATGAAAAACTGTTTTTT. It is translated as CASSATGSTNEKLFF.

This clone was seen more than once but under ten times. This rearrangement joins TRBV7-8 to TRBJ2-1; 8 bases fit TRBD2. V trimming: 5 bases; J trimming: 4 bases; junction bases outside the gene matches: 7. Germline V CDR1 and CDR2: SGHVS, FQNEAQ. The CDR3 totals 15 residues. CDR3 protein: CASSPAGALYNEQFF. The CDR3 nucleotides are TGTGCCAGCAGCCCAGCGGGGGCGCTATACAATGAGCAGTTCTTC. The full variable domain, in which reference TRBV7-8 and TRBJ2-1 provide the parts outside the CDR3, is GAGVSQSPRYKVAKRGQDVALRCDPISGHVSLFWYQQALGQGPEFLTYFQNEAQLDKSGLPSDRFFAERPEGSVSTLKIQRTQQEDSAVYLCASSPAGALYNEQFFGPGTRLTVL.

The chain recombines TRBV4-1 with TRBJ2-3, with D possibly being TRBD1 (6 bases). Trimming stripped 0 bases from V and 2 bases from J, with 15 bases between. The CDR3 loop spans 17 amino acids. Germline CDR1 and CDR2: MGHRA and YSYEKL. In DNA, the CDR3 is TGCGCCAGCAGCCAAGAAGGAACAGGGTTGGACACAGATACGCAGTATTTT. This sequence encodes CASSQEGTGLDTDTQYF.

This clone was observed once. CDR3 residues: CASSGLGASQETQYF. The CDR3 DNA follows: TGTGCCAGTTCTGGGTTGGGGGCCTCACAAGAGACCCAGTACTTC. J is TRBJ2-5 and V is TRBV2, with D maybe TRBD1 (6 bases). V lost 9 bases and J 2 bases, leaving 19 bases between the germline ends. CDR1 is SNHLY, CDR2 FYNNEI, per germline. The CDR3 sequence is 15 residues long.

This chain joins TRBV2 and TRBJ1-5; 7 nucleotides line up with TRBD1. Germline V CDR1 and CDR2: SNHLY, FYNNEI. This CDR3 contains 13 residues. J was trimmed by 3 bases and V by 10 bases; bases with no gene match: 6. The CDR3 DNA reads as TGTGCCACGCAGGGACAGAACAATCAGCCCCAGCATTTT. Translation gives CATQGQNNQPQHF.

The chain joins TRBV30 to TRBJ2-1, with a weak D call TRBD2 (6 bases). Trimming shortened V by 2 bases and J by 3 bases, and 14 bases separated the two germline ends. CDR1 and CDR2 (germline): GTSNPN, SVGIG (reference sequence). The CDR3 length is 15 residues. The CDR3 reads CAWSPGLSNYNEQFF. The CDR3 nucleotides read TGTGCCTGGAGTCCGGGACTTTCAAACTACAATGAGCAGTTCTTC.

The chain combines TRBV2 with TRBJ2-3, with 8 bases that match TRBD2. The CDR3 is 14 amino acids. Germline CDR1 SNHLY, CDR2 FYNNEI. J gave up 4 bases and V 6 bases, and 6 bases lay outside the gene matches. DNA of the CDR3: TGTGCCAGCAGCCCTGGACTAGCAGCAGATACGCAGTATTTT. As protein: CASSPGLAADTQYF.

The genes are TRBV7-2 and TRBJ2-5; 9 nucleotides match TRBD2. The V gene end was trimmed by 8 bases and the J gene end by 5 bases; junction bases not matched to a gene: 6. Germline V gene sequence: CDR1 SGHTA, CDR2 FQGNSA. The CDR3 length is 13 residues. The CDR3: CASLVSGGETQYF. The DNA of the CDR3 is TGTGCCAGCTTGGTCAGCGGGGGGGAGACCCAGTACTTC.

The gene calls are TRBV2 and TRBJ2-7, with TRBD1 matching over 10 bases. The germline gives CDR1 SNHLY, CDR2 FYNNEI. V was pared by 7 bases and J by 6 bases, with 12 bases of the junction left unmatched. This CDR3 region has 15 residues. In DNA, the CDR3 is TGTGCCAGCAACCCACTTGGGACAGGGGAGGTCGAGCAGTACTTC. Protein: CASNPLGTGEVEQYF.

The rearrangement uses TRBV28 and TRBJ1-2; D ambiguous. The CDR3 covers 15 residues. The germline CDR1 and CDR2 sequences are MDHEN and SYDVKM. With 6 bases removed from V and 4 bases from J, the gap between germline ends came to 18 bases. CDR3 nucleotides: TGTGCCAGCAGCCGCGCTAGAGGATATGGCTATGGCTACACCTTC. Its translation is CASSRARGYGYGYTF.

This chain joins TRBV6-1 and TRBJ2-5; D possibly corresponds to TRBD2 (7 bases). V was cut by 8 bases and J by 4 bases, with 14 bases left in between. The CDR3 consists of 13 residues. CDR1 MNHNS and CDR2 SASEGT come from the germline V gene. The CDR3 protein is CASGYREGETQYF. The CDR3, as DNA: TGTGCCAGCGGATACAGGGAGGGAGAGACCCAGTACTTC.